This passage covers 23 T cell receptor beta chains from one sample sequenced in a study of response to subunit inactivated influenza vaccine. Via MiXCR, TCRdb re-called the RT-PCR reads, giving one row per CDR3 protein. This sample has hundreds of thousands of distinct CDR3 sequences; 15% to 18% occur once, and the top ten carry roughly 12%. The specimen was PBMCs from blood, collected 11 to 12 days after vaccination. Receptors were obtained from a man aged 50-59 years who received an inactivated influenza vaccine.

The V call is TRBV7-3, the J call TRBJ2-3; D unclear. V dropped 1 base and J dropped 2 bases, with 7 bases sitting between them. The CDR3 is 14 amino acids. CDR1 SGHTA and CDR2 FQGTGA come from the germline V gene. The CDR3 nucleotides read TGTGCCAGCAGCTTAATCGCCTCCACAGATACGCAGTATTTT. This sequence encodes CASSLIASTDTQYF.

This sequence joins TRBV15 and TRBJ2-3; 7 nucleotides match TRBD2. The V gene end was trimmed by 3 bases and the J gene end by 4 bases; junction bases not matched to a gene: 10. This CDR3 has 16 residues. Germline V gene sequence: CDR1 LNHNV, CDR2 YYDKDF (reference sequence). The CDR3 protein is CATSSRLAALADTQYF. The CDR3 DNA reads as TGTGCCACCAGCAGCCGACTAGCCGCCCTCGCAGATACGCAGTATTTT.

V is TRBV5-1 and J is TRBJ1-1, with a tentative D call TRBD1 (5 bases). This CDR3 comprises 14 residues. Between the trimmed V and J ends, which lost 4 bases and 3 bases, there was a span of 13 bases. Per germline, CDR1 SGHRS and CDR2 YFSETQ. Here the CDR3 reads CASSPKGRDTEAFF. CDR3 in DNA: TGCGCCAGCAGCCCAAAGGGACGGGACACTGAAGCTTTCTTT.

The chain recombines TRBV27 with TRBJ2-1, with D perhaps matching TRBD1 (5 bases). The CDR3 consists of 17 residues. The germline gives CDR1 MNHEY, CDR2 SMNVEV (reference sequence). Trimming shortened V by 2 bases and J by 7 bases, and 21 bases separated the two germline ends. Here the CDR3 reads CASSLRWGDVHGNEQFF. The CDR3, as DNA: TGTGCCAGCAGTTTACGATGGGGCGATGTTCATGGGAATGAGCAGTTCTTC.

V and J are TRBV13 and TRBJ2-1; D is undetermined. The V end was cut by 5 bases, the J end by 4 bases, with 6 bases between. In germline, CDR1 is PRHDT, CDR2 FYEKMQ (reference sequence). There are 12 residues in the CDR3. CDR3 protein: CASSIRYNEQFF. In DNA, the CDR3 is TGTGCCAGCAGCATCCGATACAATGAGCAGTTCTTC.

This clonotype was detected only a few times. The chain is built from TRBV12-3 or TRBV12-4 and TRBJ2-3; D possibly corresponds to TRBD2 (6 bases). V lost 5 bases, J lost 13 bases, and 13 bases lay in between. The CDR3 is 11 amino acids. In nucleotides, the CDR3 is TGTGCCAGCAGTCCGGGACTCCTCGAGTATTTT. Protein product: CASSPGLLEYF.

The chain carries TRBV24-1 and TRBJ2-6; no reliable D call. CDR3 length: 16 amino acids. V was cut by 3 bases and J by 0 bases, with 8 bases left in between. CDR1 is KGHDR and CDR2 is SFDVKD in the germline V gene. DNA of the CDR3: TGTGCCACCAGTGATAGGTCAAGCTCTGGGGCCAACGTCCTGACTTTC. Encoded protein: CATSDRSSSGANVLTF.

This clonotype has only a few counts. J is TRBJ1-5 and V is TRBV11-2, with D unclear. The CDR3 is made up of 14 amino acids. Germline V lookup: CDR1 SGHAT, CDR2 FQNNGV. V lost 6 bases, J lost 0 bases, and 9 bases lay in between. Here the CDR3 DNA reads TGTGCCAGCAGTTCGGGAGATAGCAATCAGCCCCAGCATTTT. This gives the protein CASSSGDSNQPQHF. Filled out from reference TRBV11-2 and TRBJ1-5, the complete variable domain reads EAGVAQSPRYKIIEKRQSVAFWCNPISGHATLYWYQQILGQGPKLLIQFQNNGVVDDSQLPKDRFSAERLKGVDSTLKIQPAKLEDSAVYLCASSSGDSNQPQHFGDGTRLSIL.

This clonotype showed up many times. V gene TRBV12-3 or TRBV12-4 combines with J gene TRBJ1-4; 8 nucleotides match TRBD1. The CDR3 runs to 15 residues. The J segment lost 10 bases and the V segment lost 4 bases, leaving 11 bases of the junction unmatched. CDR3 in DNA: TGTGCCAGCAGTTCTCAGGGGGCCGCGTTGGGAAAACTGTTTTTT. It codes for CASSSQGAALGKLFF.

This clonotype has a handful of counts. The chain combines TRBV6-5 with TRBJ1-1, with D possibly TRBD1 on 5 matching bases. Germline V lookup: CDR1 MNHEY, CDR2 SVGAGI. The CDR3 covers 14 residues. V was clipped by 2 bases and J by 4 bases, with 11 bases between them. CDR3: CASSYIQGGTEAFF. The CDR3 DNA is TGTGCCAGCAGTTACATCCAGGGTGGCACTGAAGCTTTCTTT.

The chain carries TRBV5-1 and TRBJ2-5; tentatively, D is TRBD1 (6 bases). The V gene lost 0 bases and the J gene lost 1 base, with 13 bases spanning the gap. The CDR3 loop spans 16 amino acids. CDR1 and CDR2 (germline): SGHRS, YFSETQ. The CDR3 bases are TGCGCCAGCAGCTTGGGTGCGGACAGAACCCAAGAGACCCAGTACTTC. Translated: CASSLGADRTQETQYF. The full variable domain, in which reference TRBV5-1 and TRBJ2-5 provide the parts outside the CDR3, is KAGVTQTPRYLIKTRGQQVTLSCSPISGHRSVSWYQQTPGQGLQFLFEYFSETQRNKGNFPGRFSGRQFSNSRSEMNVSTLELGDSALYLCASSLGADRTQETQYFGPGTRLLVL.

This clonotype came up a few times. The V call is TRBV5-6, the J call TRBJ2-5; 7 bases align to TRBD1. Germline V gives CDR1 SGHDT, CDR2 YYEEEE. CDR3 length: 17 residues. The V and J ends lost 4 bases and 2 bases, in that order; junction bases with no gene match: 14. In DNA form, the CDR3 reads TGTGCCAGCAGCCCGATAACACCGGGACAGAGTCAAGAGACCCAGTACTTC. It translates to CASSPITPGQSQETQYF.

This clonotype was detected a few times. The CDR3 protein is CASRGERTNSYNEQFF. The DNA for the CDR3 is TGTGCCAGCAGGGGGGAACGGACCAACTCCTACAATGAGCAGTTCTTC. The gene calls are TRBV28 and TRBJ2-1, with D tentatively TRBD1 or TRBD2 (5 bases each). CDR3 length: 16 amino acids. V dropped 6 bases and J dropped 0 bases, with 15 bases sitting between them. Germline V gene data show CDR1 as MDHEN and CDR2 as SYDVKM.

This clonotype was counted between two and nine times. The chain couples TRBV5-1 to TRBJ1-1, with 7 positions matching TRBD1. Germline CDR1 and CDR2: SGHRS and YFSETQ. The trim removed 1 base at V and 3 bases at J, leaving 0 bases unmatched. The CDR3 loop spans 13 amino acids. CDR3 coding DNA: TGCGCCAGCAGCTTGAGGGGGCACACTGAAGCTTTCTTT. Translating it yields CASSLRGHTEAFF.

This clonotype has a handful of counts. This chain links TRBV28 with TRBJ2-7; D uncertain. From germline, CDR1 is MDHEN and CDR2 SYDVKM. V was pared by 6 bases and J by 3 bases, with 18 bases between. The CDR3 has 15 residues. The CDR3 spells CASRTGGLKIYEQYF. Written as DNA, the CDR3 is TGTGCCAGCAGGACTGGCGGATTGAAAATCTACGAGCAGTACTTC.

This clonotype has more than one count but fewer than ten. The chain carries TRBV5-1 and TRBJ1-1, with a weak D call TRBD1 (5 bases). Germline CDR1 and CDR2: SGHRS and YFSETQ. The CDR3 is made up of 13 amino acids. V shed 4 bases and J shed 5 bases, with 12 bases lying between them. CDR3 loop: CASSGAEGTEAFF. CDR3 DNA sequence: TGCGCCAGCAGCGGCGCGGAGGGGACTGAAGCTTTCTTT.

Comments on this clonotype: Germline and junction disagree at one end, which may indicate a read error. V is TRBV12-3 or TRBV12-4 and J is TRBJ2-1; 12 bases are shared with TRBD2. CDR3 size: 15 residues. The chain's CDR3 is CAGRVLAGGENEQFF. CDR3 coding DNA: TGTGCCGGCAGAGTCCTAGCGGGAGGGGAGAATGAGCAGTTCTTC.

This clonotype was counted a few times. The V and J genes are TRBV10-3 and TRBJ2-3, with 9 nucleotides matching TRBD1. Germline assignment: CDR1 ENHRY and CDR2 SYGVKD. The trim removed 5 bases at V and 2 bases at J, leaving 5 bases unmatched. The CDR3 length is 15 residues. Here the CDR3 reads CAISRQGVDTDTQYF. CDR3 nucleotide sequence: TGTGCCATCAGTAGACAGGGGGTAGACACAGATACGCAGTATTTT.

This clonotype came up many times. V usage is TRBV20-1 and J usage is TRBJ2-5, with 8 bases lining up with TRBD2. Germline values: CDR1 DFQATT, CDR2 SNEGSKA (reference sequence). This CDR3 is built from 13 residues. With 5 bases clipped from V and 7 bases from J, the junction kept 9 bases outside the gene matches. CDR3 nucleotides: TGCAGTGCTCCAACGGGGGGGCTAATGACCCAGTACTTC. Translated: CSAPTGGLMTQYF.

This sequence joins TRBV9 and TRBJ2-7, with TRBD1 matching over 10 bases. V was clipped by 2 bases and J by 3 bases; unmatched bases: 5. In germline, CDR1 is SGDLS, CDR2 YYNGEE. CDR3 size: 15 residues. The CDR3 here is CASSVGDRGIYEQYF. CDR3 nucleotides: TGTGCCAGCAGCGTCGGGGACAGGGGCATCTACGAGCAGTACTTC.

The gene calls are TRBV5-8 and TRBJ1-5; maybe TRBD1 (5 bases). Germline V gene lookup returns CDR1 SGHTS and CDR2 YDEGEE. The germline V and J ends were trimmed by 0 bases and 4 bases, with 17 bases remaining between them. The CDR3 has 17 amino acids. The CDR3 DNA sequence: TGTGCCAGCAGCTTGGCCGGCAGCCCGTGGGGGAATCAGCCCCAGCATTTT. Its translation: CASSLAGSPWGNQPQHF.

V and J are TRBV4-2 and TRBJ2-2, with D maybe TRBD1 (6 bases). Germline loops: CDR1 LGHNA, CDR2 YNFKEQ. This CDR3 is 15 amino acids long. Trimming pared 0 bases from V and 3 bases from J, leaving 8 bases between. The CDR3 loop is CASSQEQGDTGELFF. The CDR3 nucleotides are TGTGCCAGCAGCCAAGAACAGGGCGACACCGGGGAGCTGTTTTTT.

The chain uses TRBV24-1 and TRBJ1-5; D is unresolved. The CDR3 is made up of 13 amino acids. CDR1 is KGHDR, CDR2 SFDVKD, per germline. Trimming shortened V by 5 bases and J by 3 bases, and 7 bases separated the two germline ends. CDR3 in amino acids: CATSGVDNQPQHF. CDR3 sequence (DNA): TGTGCCACCAGTGGGGTCGACAATCAGCCCCAGCATTTT.